This T cell receptor (beta chain) was sequenced in a study of identical twins. The V end lost 9 bases, the J end lost 6 bases, and 21 bases lay between the germline ends. This CDR3 spans 14 amino acids. CDR1 LNHDA and CDR2 SQIVND come from the germline V gene (reference sequence). In this sample, this clonotype turned up a few times. Its antigen is not identified. MiXCR, applied by TCRdb to the 5' RACE reads, yields one record per CDR3 protein. This sample has 450,000 to 600,000 distinct CDR3 sequences, with about 22% found just once. Study observations and caveats: Twin-shared out-of-frame alpha sequences were enriched for low generation probability.

These data were also reused for a study on yellow fever vaccine responses in identical twins.

The sequence came from a woman aged 18-29 years in good health. The J gene is TRBJ2-7, the V gene TRBV19; D call uncertain. What was sequenced was CD4+ T cells sorted from blood. The CDR3 protein is CARLEAVRWCEQYF. The CDR3 nucleotides read TGTGCCAGGCTCGAGGCGGTACGATGGTGCGAGCAGTACTTC.